This T cell receptor beta chain was recovered during a study of T-cell reconstitution after alpha-beta-depleted transplantation in children. This CDR3 comprises 16 residues. Trimming cost V 5 bases and J 0 bases, with 16 bases left between them. Germline CDR1 is LGHDT and CDR2 is YNNKEL (reference sequence). To note about this clonotype: Its target is unknown.

Unique molecular identifiers featured in how the TCRbeta library was prepared. TCRdb itself ran the PCR reads through MiXCR, one entry per CDR3 protein. The sample includes about 440,000 distinct CDR3 sequences, over 40% seen only once; the top ten take roughly 27%. Study-level results: After transplant, at about two months, alpha-beta T cells were reportedly derived from several hundred expanded graft clones. TCRbeta diversity was high at day 60 in some patients (a result of surviving recipient T cells and thymic progenitors). When one year had passed after transplant, most T-cell counts and diversity came from newly produced T cells.

The TCR comes from a girl aged 2 to 10 with aplastic anemia, due to receive a stem cell transplant. The specimen was PBMCs, collected before TCRalphabeta/CD19-depleted stem cell transplant. The chain uses TRBV3-1 and TRBJ1-2, with D uncertain. For the CDR3, the DNA is TGTGCCAGCAGCGTAAGGGTAACGGGAACTAACTATGGCTACACCTTC. Translation: CASSVRVTGTNYGYTF.